The source of this TCR beta chain is a study of beta chain features in type 1 diabetes. Points from the study as a whole: Type 1 diabetes patients had moderately but significantly shorter TCRB CDR3s in all four CD4+ subsets.

Since all of the isolated RNA was reverse transcribed, expressed TCRB transcripts were what got sequenced. Sequenced by immunoSEQ multiplex PCR; TCRdb stores in-frame clones only, minus some. In the table there are under 300,000 clones, roughly 13% of which are singletons. Germline V lookup: CDR1 SEHNR, CDR2 FQNEAQ (reference sequence). There are 15 residues in the CDR3. V gave up 3 bases and J gave up 4 bases, with 12 bases separating them. CD45RO/CCR7/CD25/CD127/CD95/CD27 sorting isolated CD4+ naive, central memory, regulatory and stem cell-like memory cells. This clone showed up just a few times. Its antigen is as yet unknown.

V and J are TRBV7-9 and TRBJ2-2; D might be TRBD1 (6 bases). The TCR originated in a man aged 30 to 45 with type 1 diabetes. Sequenced: naive CD4+ T cells from blood. This chain's CDR3 is CASSFTTGSTGELFF. The DNA of the CDR3 is TGTGCCAGCAGCTTTACGACAGGTTCCACCGGGGAGCTGTTTTTT.